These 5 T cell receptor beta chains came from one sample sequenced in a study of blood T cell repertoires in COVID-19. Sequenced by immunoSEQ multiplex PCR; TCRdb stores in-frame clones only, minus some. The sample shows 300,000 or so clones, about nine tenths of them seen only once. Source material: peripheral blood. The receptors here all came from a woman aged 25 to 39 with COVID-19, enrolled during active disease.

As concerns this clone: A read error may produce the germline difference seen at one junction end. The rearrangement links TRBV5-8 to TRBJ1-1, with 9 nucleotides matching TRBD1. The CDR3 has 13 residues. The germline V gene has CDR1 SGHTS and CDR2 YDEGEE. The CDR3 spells CASTLTGGTEAFF. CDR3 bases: TGTGCCAGCACCTTGACAGGGGGCACTGAAGCTTTCTTT.

The DNA of the CDR3 is TGTGCCAGCTCATCTTCCACCGGGACAGGGGCCAATGAGCAGTTCTTC. It specifies CASSSSTGTGANEQFF. The chain couples TRBV18 to TRBJ2-1; 10 positions agree with TRBD1. With V trimmed by 5 bases and J by 6 bases, 10 bases remained unmatched. CDR1 is KGHSH, CDR2 LQKENI, per germline. This CDR3 region has 16 residues.

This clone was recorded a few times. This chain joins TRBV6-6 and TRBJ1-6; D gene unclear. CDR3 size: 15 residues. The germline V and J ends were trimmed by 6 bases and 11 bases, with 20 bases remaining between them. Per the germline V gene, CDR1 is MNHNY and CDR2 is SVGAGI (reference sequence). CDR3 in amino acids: CASRHSGIEMPPLHF. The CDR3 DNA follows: TGTGCCAGCAGACACTCCGGGATTGAAATGCCACCCCTCCACTTT.

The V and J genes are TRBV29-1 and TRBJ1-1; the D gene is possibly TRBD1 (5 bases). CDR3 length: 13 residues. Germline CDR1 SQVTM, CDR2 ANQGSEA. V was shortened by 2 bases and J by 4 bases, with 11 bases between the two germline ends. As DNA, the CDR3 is TGCAGCGTTGAATCCAGGGCAGCCACTGAAGCTTTCTTT. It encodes CSVESRAATEAFF.

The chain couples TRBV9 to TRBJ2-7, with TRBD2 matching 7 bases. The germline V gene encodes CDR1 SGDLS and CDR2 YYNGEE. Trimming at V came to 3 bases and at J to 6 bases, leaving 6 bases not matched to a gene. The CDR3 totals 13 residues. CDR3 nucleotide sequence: TGTGCCAGCAGCGGTTCGGGGGGAACCGAGCAGTACTTC. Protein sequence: CASSGSGGTEQYF.